These 12 T cell receptor beta chains originate from one sample sequenced in a study of chemoradiotherapy in HPV16-positive cancers. Produced via immunoSEQ multiplex PCR; TCRdb's table is partial and in-frame only. The sample holds about 880 clones, nearly 90% seen once. Specimen: tumor tissue, collected from a patient who underwent chemoradiotherapy. These receptors were taken from a human donor with HPV-associated anogenital cancer.

J is TRBJ1-2 and V is TRBV19; D possibly corresponds to TRBD1 (6 bases). The length of the CDR3 is 15 residues. Germline V lookup: CDR1 LNHDA, CDR2 SQIVND (reference sequence). V lost 2 bases and J lost 5, with 15 bases in between. The CDR3 DNA reads as TGTGCCAGTAGTATAAGGGGGACGGCTTTTTATGGCTACACCTTC. It translates to CASSIRGTAFYGYTF.

The V and J genes are TRBV12-5 and TRBJ1-6; the D gene is possibly TRBD1 (6 bases). Trimming took 9 bases from V and 1 from J, leaving 25 bases between them. The CDR3 consists of 19 residues. Germline V gives CDR1 LGHNT, CDR2 FRNRAP. DNA for the CDR3: TGTGCTAGCGCCAATTTGGAGGGGGGGGCGGGGTCCTATAATTCACCCCTCCACTTT. This gives the protein CASANLEGGAGSYNSPLHF.

J is TRBJ2-1 and V is TRBV28; TRBD2 matches 10 bases. The germline CDR1 and CDR2 sequences are MDHEN and SYDVKM. The CDR3 has 16 amino acids. With V trimmed by 2 bases and J by 10 bases, 11 bases remained unmatched. CDR3 in amino acids: CASSLEYLAGAWEQFF. The CDR3 DNA sequence: TGTGCCAGCAGTTTAGAGTACCTAGCGGGGGCTTGGGAGCAGTTCTTC.

This chain uses TRBV5-4 with TRBJ1-2; unclear D gene. The CDR3 runs to 13 residues. Trimming took off 2 bases at V and 7 bases at J, with 12 bases between the two ends. In germline, CDR1 is SGHNT, CDR2 YYREEE (reference sequence). CDR3 sequence (DNA): TGTGCCAGCAGCTTAGAACAGACGGGTGGCTACACCTTC. This codes for CASSLEQTGGYTF. The full variable domain, rest sourced from reference TRBV5-4 and TRBJ1-2, is ETGVTQSPTHLIKTRGQQVTLRCSSQSGHNTVSWYQQALGQGPQFIFQYYREEENGRGNFPPRFSGLQFPNYSSELNVNALELDDSALYLCASSLEQTGGYTFGSGTRLTVV.

This chain connects TRBV27 to TRBJ2-7, with TRBD2 identical over 8 bases. The CDR3 runs to 15 residues. The V and J ends lost 6 bases and 6 bases, in that order; junction bases with no gene match: 13. Germline loops: CDR1 MNHEY, CDR2 SMNVEV (reference sequence). In DNA, the CDR3 is TGTGCCAGCAGACGTTACCCCGGGGGGGCTGGCGAGCAGTACTTC. It yields the protein CASRRYPGGAGEQYF.

As DNA, the CDR3 is TGTGCCATCAGTGACTTAGCGGGACAGGGCAATGAAAAACTGTTTTTT. Encoded protein: CAISDLAGQGNEKLFF. The J gene is TRBJ1-4, the V gene TRBV10-3, with 9 bases matching TRBD1. Germline V CDR1 and CDR2: ENHRY, SYGVKD. V lost 3 bases and J lost 5; bases outside the gene matches: 7. The CDR3 is made up of 16 amino acids.

This sequence joins TRBV19 and TRBJ2-3, with 13 positions matching TRBD2. CDR1 LNHDA and CDR2 SQIVND come from the germline V gene (reference sequence). This CDR3 region has 14 residues. V shed 4 bases, J shed 13 bases, and the junction held 8 bases outside the gene matches. The CDR3 nucleotides read TGTGCCAGTAGTACCGGACTAGCGGGGGACAGGGAGTATTTT. This sequence encodes CASSTGLAGDREYF.

By share, this clone ranks as hyperexpanded. V usage is TRBV5-1 and J usage is TRBJ1-1; possible D gene TRBD1, 6 bases. Germline CDR1 is SGHRS and CDR2 is YFSETQ. The CDR3 loop spans 17 amino acids. V was clipped by 4 bases and J by 1 base, with 20 bases between them. This chain's CDR3 is CASSPGELHARNTEAFF. In nucleotides, the CDR3 is TGCGCCAGCAGCCCAGGGGAACTCCACGCCCGGAACACTGAAGCTTTCTTT.

The rearrangement joins TRBV7-9 to TRBJ2-7; 7 positions agree with TRBD2. The J segment lost 1 base and the V segment lost 5 bases, leaving 8 bases of the junction unmatched. The CDR3 spans 15 residues. Looked up from germline, CDR1 is SEHNR and CDR2 is FQNEAQ (reference sequence). CDR3 nucleotides: TGTGCCAGCAGCCTAGGATCCGGGGGGTCCTACGAGCAGTACTTC. It codes for CASSLGSGGSYEQYF.

The V gene is TRBV19, the J gene TRBJ2-7; 9 bases agree with TRBD1. The germline V gene encodes CDR1 LNHDA and CDR2 SQIVND (reference sequence). The CDR3 loop spans 15 amino acids. V lost 4 bases, J lost 3 bases, and 7 bases stayed unmatched. The CDR3 sequence: CASSTRQGGSYEQYF. DNA for the CDR3: TGTGCCAGTAGTACCCGACAGGGGGGAAGCTACGAGCAGTACTTC.

Details on this clone: The junction differs from germline at one of its ends, possibly a read error. The V gene is TRBV6-5, the J gene TRBJ1-4; no firm D call. Germline loops: CDR1 MNHEY, CDR2 SVGAGI. This CDR3 is 13 amino acids long. CDR3 protein: CASSLDRNEELFF. CDR3 nucleotide sequence: TGTGCCAGCAGTTTGGATAGGAATGAAGAACTGTTTTTT.

This chain's CDR3 is CASSVVDTGELFF. The DNA for the CDR3 is TGTGCCAGCAGCGTAGTTGACACCGGGGAGCTGTTTTTT. The chain links TRBV9 to TRBJ2-2; the D is unclear. Germline CDR1 reads SGDLS; CDR2 reads YYNGEE. Trimming stripped 0 bases from V and 3 bases from J, with 3 bases between. This CDR3 region has 13 residues.